These 4 T cell receptor beta chains originate from one sample sequenced in a study of STAT5B mutations in CD4+ large granular lymphocyte leukemia (dated by TCRdb to between 2021 and 2022). The library was built by means of the immunoSEQ multiplex PCR assay. In TCRdb, the immuneACCESS table is reduced to in-frame sequences with V and J assigned. These tables do not hold every clone; where another copy was compared, an unresolved V gene accounts for under half, and the others remain unexplained. Across this sample there are roughly 24,000 clones, with approximately 79% seen only once. The ten most abundant clones make up 0.65% of the sample. What was sequenced was CD4+ T cells from blood buffy coats. These receptors were obtained from a human donor in good health.

The chain combines TRBV7-8 with TRBJ1-2, with 11 bases lining up with TRBD1. There are 18 residues in the CDR3. Germline V lookup: CDR1 SGHVS, CDR2 FQNEAQ. V lost 4 bases, J lost 5 bases, and 15 bases stayed unmatched. CDR3 DNA: TGTGCCAGCAGCTCCCTATGGGAGGACAGGGGGCGAGGATATGGCTACACCTTC. Protein: CASSSLWEDRGRGYGYTF.

This clone has a single count. The V and J genes are TRBV7-9 and TRBJ2-7; tentatively, D is TRBD1 (6 bases). Germline V gene data show CDR1 as SEHNR and CDR2 as FQNEAQ (reference sequence). This CDR3 is built from 17 residues. V lost 1 base to trimming and J lost 1 base, with 17 bases between them. The CDR3 sequence: CASSLGTGWGRSYEQYF. The CDR3 coding sequence is TGTGCCAGCAGCTTAGGTACAGGGTGGGGTAGGTCCTACGAGCAGTACTTC. Using reference TRBV7-9 and TRBJ2-7 for the parts outside the CDR3, the full variable domain is DTGVSQNPRHKITKRGQNVTFRCDPISEHNRLYWYRQTLGQGPEFLTYFQNEAQLEKSRLLSDRFSAERPKGSFSTLEIQRTEQGDSAMYLCASSLGTGWGRSYEQYFGPGTRLTVT.

This chain joins TRBV6-5 and TRBJ1-2; D is possibly TRBD1 (6 bases). The CDR3 contains 16 residues. Trimming cost V 0 bases and J 8 bases, with 19 bases left between them. Germline-derived CDR1 and CDR2 are MNHEY and SVGAGI. The CDR3 nucleotides are TGTGCCAGCAGTTACTCGACCAGGGGACTCCGACACGGCTACACCTTC. Translated: CASSYSTRGLRHGYTF.

This chain connects TRBV5-4 to TRBJ2-5; the match to TRBD1 covers 9 bases. The CDR3 spans 14 residues. Per the germline V gene, CDR1 is SGHNT and CDR2 is YYREEE (reference sequence). V lost 3 bases to trimming and J lost 0 bases; unmatched junction nucleotides: 0. The CDR3 bases are TGTGCCAGCAGCTGGGACAGGGACCAAGAGACCCAGTACTTC. This codes for CASSWDRDQETQYF.